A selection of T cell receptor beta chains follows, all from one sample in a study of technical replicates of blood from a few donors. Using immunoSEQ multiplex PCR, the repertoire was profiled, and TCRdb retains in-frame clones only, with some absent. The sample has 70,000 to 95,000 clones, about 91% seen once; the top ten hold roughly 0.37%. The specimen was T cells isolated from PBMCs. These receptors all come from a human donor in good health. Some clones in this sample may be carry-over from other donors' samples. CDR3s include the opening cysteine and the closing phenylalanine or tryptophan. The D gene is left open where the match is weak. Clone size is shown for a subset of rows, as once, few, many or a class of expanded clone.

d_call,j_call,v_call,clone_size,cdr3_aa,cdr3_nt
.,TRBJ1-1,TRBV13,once,CASSLGGGVPRAFF,TGTGCCAGCAGCTTAGGCGGGGGGGTTCCGAGAGCTTTCTTT
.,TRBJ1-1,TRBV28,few,CATETVPLENTEAFF,TGTGCCACCGAGACAGTTCCCCTTGAGAACACTGAAGCTTTCTTT
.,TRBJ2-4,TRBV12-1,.,CASSSKRTRLYYAKNIQYF,TGTGCCAGCAGCTCCAAGAGGACTAGACTCTACTACGCCAAAAACATTCAGTACTTC
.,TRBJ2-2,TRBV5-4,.,CASINTGNTGELFF,TGTGCCAGCATCAATACTGGGAACACCGGGGAGCTGTTTTTT
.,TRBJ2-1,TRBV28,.,CASSPPGLGQVREQFF,TGTGCCAGCAGTCCTCCGGGACTAGGACAGGTCCGTGAGCAGTTCTTC
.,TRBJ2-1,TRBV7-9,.,CASRDSRYNEQFF,TGTGCCAGCCGGGACTCCAGGTACAATGAGCAGTTCTTC
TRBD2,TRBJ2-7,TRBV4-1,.,CASSYASGSEQYF,TGCGCCAGCAGCTACGCTAGCGGGAGCGAGCAGTACTTC
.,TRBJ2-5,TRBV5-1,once,CASSWPRGEQETQYF,TGCGCCAGCAGCTGGCCACGCGGGGAACAAGAGACCCAGTACTTC
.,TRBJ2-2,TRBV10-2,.,CASKTDSGNTGELFF,TGCGCCAGCAAGACCGATAGCGGTAACACCGGGGAGCTGTTTTTT
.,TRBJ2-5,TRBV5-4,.,CASSSGIQETQYF,TGTGCCAGCAGTTCAGGGATTCAAGAGACCCAGTACTTC
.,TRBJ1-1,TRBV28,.,CASSFFGEGTEAFF,TGTGCCAGCAGTTTCTTTGGGGAGGGCACTGAAGCTTTCTTT
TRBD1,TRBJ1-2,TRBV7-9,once,CASSLSGGSNYGYTF,TGTGCCAGCAGCTTGTCAGGGGGATCAAACTATGGCTACACCTTC
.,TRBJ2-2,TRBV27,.,CASSLFLWGEGDGELFF,TGTGCCAGCAGTTTATTCCTTTGGGGGGAAGGCGACGGGGAGCTGTTTTTT
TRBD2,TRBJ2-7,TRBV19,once,CASSKIAGGPDEQYF,TGTGCCAGTAGTAAAATAGCGGGAGGGCCGGACGAGCAGTACTTC
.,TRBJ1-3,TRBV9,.,CASSVGEDIYTIYF,TGTGCCAGCAGCGTAGGAGAGGACATATACACCATATATTTT
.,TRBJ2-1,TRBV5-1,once,CASSLGRASYNEQFF,TGCGCCAGCAGCTTGGGGCGGGCTTCCTACAATGAGCAGTTCTTC
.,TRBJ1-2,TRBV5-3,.,CARSLGGNDYTF,TGTGCCAGAAGCTTAGGCGGAAACGACTACACCTTC
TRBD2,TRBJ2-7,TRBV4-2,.,CASSQEGGLAQVFYEQYF,TGTGCCAGCAGCCAAGAGGGGGGACTAGCGCAAGTTTTCTACGAGCAGTACTTC
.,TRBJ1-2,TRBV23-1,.,CASSQSPTHGGHGIYGYTF,TGCGCCAGCAGTCAATCGCCGACACATGGGGGACACGGGATATATGGCTACACCTTC
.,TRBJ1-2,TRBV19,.,CASSIGRDTSYYGYTF,TGTGCCAGTAGTATAGGGCGCGACACCTCTTACTATGGCTACACCTTC
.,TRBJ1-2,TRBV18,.,CASSPQQGVYGYTF,TGTGCCAGCTCACCACAACAGGGTGTCTATGGCTACACCTTC
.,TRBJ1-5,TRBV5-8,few,CASSPRVMRPQHF,TGTGCCAGCAGCCCCAGGGTTATGAGGCCCCAGCATTTT